Listed below are T cell receptor beta chains from one sample, sequenced in a study of cytotoxic CD8 clonotypes in ibrutinib-treated CLL. Repertoires were generated with immunoSEQ multiplex PCR, while TCRdb's copy carries only in-frame clones and drops some. The sample carries fewer than 70,000 clones, less than 75% recorded once. This sample comprised PBMCs, obtained after 12 months of ibrutinib treatment. The origin of the receptors is a human donor with chronic lymphocytic leukemia. Each CDR3 is given with its conserved first and last residue. The order of the fields is D gene, clone size, V gene, J gene, CDR3 protein, CDR3 DNA. D genes are given only for firm matches. Expanded clones are given a class, and other clones once, few, many or no size at all.

-	few	TRBV7-9	TRBJ1-1	CAVQAGGGNTEAFF	TGTGCCGTCCAGGCGGGGGGAGGGAACACTGAAGCTTTCTTT
-	few	TRBV4-3	TRBJ2-3	CASSQDSPPVTDTQYF	TGCGCCAGCAGCCAAGATTCCCCACCTGTCACAGATACGCAGTATTTT
-	-	TRBV6-1	TRBJ2-7	CASSDWTATYEQYF	TGTGCCAGCAGTGATTGGACAGCAACCTACGAGCAGTACTTC
-	-	TRBV19	TRBJ2-6	CASTRRTDSSGANVLTF	TGTGCCAGTACCCGCCGGACCGATAGCTCTGGGGCCAACGTCCTGACTTTC
-	-	TRBV25-1	TRBJ2-7	CASSEAGEIYEQYF	TGTGCCAGCAGTGAGGCAGGGGAGATATACGAGCAGTACTTC
-	-	TRBV7-9	TRBJ2-1	CASSSLKGWTKDNEQFF	TGTGCCAGCAGCTCCCTCAAAGGTTGGACGAAAGACAATGAGCAGTTCTTC
-	-	TRBV5-1	TRBJ2-5	CASSLGVQVRRAERTQYF	TGCGCCAGCAGCTTAGGGGTTCAGGTTCGGAGGGCCGAAAGGACCCAGTACTTC
-	-	TRBV30	TRBJ2-5	CAWSVPGEETQYF	TGTGCCTGGAGTGTACCAGGGGAAGAGACCCAGTACTTC
TRBD1	-	TRBV9	TRBJ2-1	CASGPRGTDINEQFF	TGTGCCAGCGGACCTAGGGGGACAGACATCAATGAGCAGTTCTTC
TRBD2	once	TRBV7-2	TRBJ2-1	CASSSNPGLAGVGFF	TGTGCCAGCAGCTCCAACCCGGGACTAGCGGGAGTTGGGTTCTTC
-	-	TRBV7-3	TRBJ2-7	CASSNVWGGEQYF	TGTGCCAGCAGCAACGTGTGGGGTGGCGAGCAGTACTTC
-	-	TRBV27	TRBJ1-1	CASSFQTGTEAFF	TGTGCCAGCAGTTTCCAGACGGGCACTGAAGCTTTCTTT
TRBD1	-	TRBV15	TRBJ1-5	CATSRGTGVNQPQHF	TGTGCCACCAGCAGAGGGACAGGGGTCAATCAGCCCCAGCATTTT
-	-	TRBV11-2	TRBJ2-3	CASSLDLGGAVVDTQYF	TGTGCCAGCAGCTTAGATTTGGGTGGGGCCGTGGTAGATACGCAGTATTTT